This TCR beta chain was obtained from a study of early T cells in non-severe SARS-CoV-2 infection. Study context: Sequencing input comprised bulk RNA from unsorted whole blood; chain pairing was not available. Study-level results: Matching against VDJdb likely underestimated virus-specific expansions, favoring anti-spike CD8.

Molecules of cDNA were individually given unique molecular identifiers that were attached to them. One entry per CDR3 protein, called by TCRdb with MiXCR from the 5' RACE reads. This sample has 35,000 to 45,000 distinct CDR3 sequences; 8% to 10% occur once, and the top ten carry around 12%. This clonotype was seen at least ten times. The antigen remains unidentified. At one of its ends the junction is not consistent with the germline gene, which may arise from a read error. The CDR3 is 12 amino acids. Germline CDR1 and CDR2: SQVTM and ANQGSEA. The sequencing input was whole blood. The sequence was obtained from an adult who was a healthcare worker with PCR-confirmed SARS-CoV-2 infection or an uninfected control (not recorded which). The rearrangement links TRBV29-1 to TRBJ2-5, with no clear D. Here the CDR3 reads CSVGEMQGTQYF. DNA of the CDR3: TGCAGCGTCGGAGAAATGCAAGGGACCCAGTACTTC. The full variable domain, in which reference TRBV29-1 and TRBJ2-5 provide the parts outside the CDR3, is SAVISQKPSRDICQRGTSLTIQCQVDSQVTMMFWYRQQPGQSLTLIATANQGSEATYESGFVIDKFPISRPNLTFSTLTVSNMSPEDSSIYLCSVGEMQGTQYFGPGTRLLVL.